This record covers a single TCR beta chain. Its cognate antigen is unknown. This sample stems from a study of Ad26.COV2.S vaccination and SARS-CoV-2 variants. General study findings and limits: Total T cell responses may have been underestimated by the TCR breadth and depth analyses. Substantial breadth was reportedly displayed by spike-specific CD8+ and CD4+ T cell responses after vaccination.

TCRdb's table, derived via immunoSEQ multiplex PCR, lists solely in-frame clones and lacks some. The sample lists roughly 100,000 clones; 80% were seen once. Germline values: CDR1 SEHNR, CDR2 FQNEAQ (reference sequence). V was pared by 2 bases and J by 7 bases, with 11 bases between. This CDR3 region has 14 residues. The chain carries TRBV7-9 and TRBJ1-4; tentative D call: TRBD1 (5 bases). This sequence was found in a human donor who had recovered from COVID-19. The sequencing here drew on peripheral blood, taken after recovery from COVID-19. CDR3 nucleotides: TGTGCCAGCAGCTTATCGCAGGGAAGTGAAAAACTGTTTTTT. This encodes CASSLSQGSEKLFF.